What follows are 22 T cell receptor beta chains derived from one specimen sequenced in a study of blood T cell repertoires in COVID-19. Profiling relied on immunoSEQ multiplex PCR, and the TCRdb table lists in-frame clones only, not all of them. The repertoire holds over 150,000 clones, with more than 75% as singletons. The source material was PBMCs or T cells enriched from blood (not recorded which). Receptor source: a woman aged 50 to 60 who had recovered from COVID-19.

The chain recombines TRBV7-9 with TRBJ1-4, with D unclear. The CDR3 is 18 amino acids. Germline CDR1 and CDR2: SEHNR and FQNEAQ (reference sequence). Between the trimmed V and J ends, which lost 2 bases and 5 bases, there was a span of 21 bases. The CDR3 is CASSLRQDLLNGNEKLFF. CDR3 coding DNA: TGTGCCAGCAGCTTAAGGCAGGACTTGCTCAACGGGAATGAAAAACTGTTTTTT.

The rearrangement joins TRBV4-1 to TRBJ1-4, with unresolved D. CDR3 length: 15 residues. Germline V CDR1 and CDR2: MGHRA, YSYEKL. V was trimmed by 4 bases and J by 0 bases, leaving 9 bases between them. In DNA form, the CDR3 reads TGCGCCAGCAGCCCAACAGAAGCAACTAATGAAAAACTGTTTTTT. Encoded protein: CASSPTEATNEKLFF.

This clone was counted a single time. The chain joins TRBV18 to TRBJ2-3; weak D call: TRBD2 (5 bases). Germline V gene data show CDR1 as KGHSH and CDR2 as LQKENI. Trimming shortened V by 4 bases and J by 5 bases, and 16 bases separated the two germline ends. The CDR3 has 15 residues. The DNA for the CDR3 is TGTGCCAGCTCACGGACTCCTAGCAGCGAAGATACGCAGTATTTT. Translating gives CASSRTPSSEDTQYF.

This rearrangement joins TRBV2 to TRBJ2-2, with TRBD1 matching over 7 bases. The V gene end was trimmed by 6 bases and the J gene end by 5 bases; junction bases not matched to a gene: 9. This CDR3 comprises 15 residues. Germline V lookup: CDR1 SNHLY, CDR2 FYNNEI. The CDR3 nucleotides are TGTGCCAGCAGACAACAGGGGCAGGAAACCGGGGAGCTGTTTTTT. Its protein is CASRQQGQETGELFF.

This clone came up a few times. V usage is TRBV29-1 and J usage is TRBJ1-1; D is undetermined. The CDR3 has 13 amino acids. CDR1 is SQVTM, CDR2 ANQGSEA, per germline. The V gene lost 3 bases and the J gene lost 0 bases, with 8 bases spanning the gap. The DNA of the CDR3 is TGCAGCGTTGAGCCGGGTGTGAACACTGAAGCTTTCTTT. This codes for CSVEPGVNTEAFF.

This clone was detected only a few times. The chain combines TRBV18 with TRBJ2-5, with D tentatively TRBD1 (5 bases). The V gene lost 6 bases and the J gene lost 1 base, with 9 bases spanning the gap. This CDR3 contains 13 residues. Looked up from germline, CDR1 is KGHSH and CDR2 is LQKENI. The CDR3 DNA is TGTGCCAGCTCTCAGGGTACCCAAGAGACCCAGTACTTC. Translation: CASSQGTQETQYF.

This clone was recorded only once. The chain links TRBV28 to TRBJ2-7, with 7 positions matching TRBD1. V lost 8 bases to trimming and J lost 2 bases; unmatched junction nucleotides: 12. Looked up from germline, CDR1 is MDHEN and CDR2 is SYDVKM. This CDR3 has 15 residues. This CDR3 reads CASSTTGSVAYEQYF. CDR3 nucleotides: TGTGCCAGCTCCACGACAGGGTCCGTTGCCTACGAGCAGTACTTC. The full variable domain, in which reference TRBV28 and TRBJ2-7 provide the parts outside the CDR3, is DVKVTQSSRYLVKRTGEKVFLECVQDMDHENMFWYRQDPGLGLRLIYFSYDVKMKEKGDIPEGYSVSREKKERFSLILESASTNQTSMYLCASSTTGSVAYEQYFGPGTRLTVT.

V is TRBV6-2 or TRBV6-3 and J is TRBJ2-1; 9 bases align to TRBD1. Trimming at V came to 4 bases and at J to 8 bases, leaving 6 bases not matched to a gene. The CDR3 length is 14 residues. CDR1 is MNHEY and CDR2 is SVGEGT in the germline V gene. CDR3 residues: CASSWGQGYHEQFF. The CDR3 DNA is TGTGCCAGCAGTTGGGGACAGGGTTACCATGAGCAGTTCTTC.

DNA for the CDR3: TGTGCCAGCAGTTCCGGGGGTGGGAATGAGCAGTTCTTC. Translated: CASSSGGGNEQFF. The chain combines TRBV12-3 or TRBV12-4 with TRBJ2-1, with D possibly being TRBD2 (6 bases). V was clipped by 4 bases and J by 7 bases, with 11 bases between them. CDR3 length: 13 residues.

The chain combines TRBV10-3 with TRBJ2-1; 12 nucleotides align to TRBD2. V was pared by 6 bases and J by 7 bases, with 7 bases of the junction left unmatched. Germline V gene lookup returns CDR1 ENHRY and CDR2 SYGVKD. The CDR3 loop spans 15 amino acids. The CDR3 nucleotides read TGTGCCATCAGCGGTACCGGACTAGCGGGAAATGAGCAGTTCTTC. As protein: CAISGTGLAGNEQFF.

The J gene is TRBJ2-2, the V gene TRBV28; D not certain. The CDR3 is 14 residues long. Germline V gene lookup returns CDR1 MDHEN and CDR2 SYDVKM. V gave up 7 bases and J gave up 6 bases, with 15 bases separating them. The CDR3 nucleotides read TGTGCCAGCACCGAACTCCCGCGTTCCGGGGAGCTGTTTTTT. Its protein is CASTELPRSGELFF. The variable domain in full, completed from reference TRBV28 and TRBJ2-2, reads DVKVTQSSRYLVKRTGEKVFLECVQDMDHENMFWYRQDPGLGLRLIYFSYDVKMKEKGDIPEGYSVSREKKERFSLILESASTNQTSMYLCASTELPRSGELFFGEGSRLTVL.

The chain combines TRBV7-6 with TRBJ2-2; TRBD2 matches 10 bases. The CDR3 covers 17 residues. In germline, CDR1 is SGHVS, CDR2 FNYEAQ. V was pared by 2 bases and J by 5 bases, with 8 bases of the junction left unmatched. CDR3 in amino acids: CASSLTPSGSRTGELFF. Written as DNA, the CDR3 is TGTGCCAGCAGCTTAACGCCTAGCGGGAGTAGGACCGGGGAGCTGTTTTTT.

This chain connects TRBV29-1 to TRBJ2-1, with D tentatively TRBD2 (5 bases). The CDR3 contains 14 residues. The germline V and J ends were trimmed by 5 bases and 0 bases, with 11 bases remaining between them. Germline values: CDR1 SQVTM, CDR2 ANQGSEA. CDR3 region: CSVLKADSYNEQFF. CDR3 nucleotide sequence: TGCAGCGTTTTGAAAGCGGACTCCTACAATGAGCAGTTCTTC.

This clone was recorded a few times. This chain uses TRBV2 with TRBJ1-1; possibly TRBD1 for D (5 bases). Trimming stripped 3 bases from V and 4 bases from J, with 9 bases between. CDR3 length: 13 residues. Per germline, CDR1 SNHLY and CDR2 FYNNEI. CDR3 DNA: TGTGCCAGCAGTGATCCGGGGGGCACTGAAGCTTTCTTT. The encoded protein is CASSDPGGTEAFF.

The CDR3 loop is CASSQARGAGVLAKNIQYF. The DNA of the CDR3 is TGCGCCAGCAGCCAAGCCCGGGGGGCGGGAGTACTAGCCAAAAACATTCAGTACTTC. The rearrangement uses TRBV4-1 and TRBJ2-4, with a possible D match to TRBD2 (7 bases). CDR1 and CDR2 (germline): MGHRA, YSYEKL. The CDR3 consists of 19 residues. The V gene lost 1 base and the J gene lost 0 bases, with 19 bases spanning the gap.

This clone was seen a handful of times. The CDR3 sequence is CASSPQETQYF. The CDR3 nucleotides read TGTGCCAGCAGTCCTCAAGAGACCCAGTACTTC. The chain combines TRBV6-6 with TRBJ2-5; D unresolved. Trimming removed 5 bases at V and 2 bases at J, with 3 bases between. Germline V gene lookup returns CDR1 MNHNY and CDR2 SVGAGI (reference sequence). The CDR3 contains 11 residues.

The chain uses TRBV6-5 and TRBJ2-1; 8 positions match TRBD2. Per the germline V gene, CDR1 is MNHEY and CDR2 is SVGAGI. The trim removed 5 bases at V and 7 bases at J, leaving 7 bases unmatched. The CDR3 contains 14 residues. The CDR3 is CASSPGLGRNEQFF. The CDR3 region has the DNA TGTGCCAGCAGTCCGGGACTAGGGAGGAATGAGCAGTTCTTC.

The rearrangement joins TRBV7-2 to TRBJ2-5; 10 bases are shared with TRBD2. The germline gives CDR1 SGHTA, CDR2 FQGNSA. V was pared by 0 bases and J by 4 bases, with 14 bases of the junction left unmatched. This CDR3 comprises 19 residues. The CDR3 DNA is TGTGCCAGCAGCTTAGCGGGAGCTAGCGGGAGAGGTACTCGAGAGACCCAGTACTTC. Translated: CASSLAGASGRGTRETQYF.

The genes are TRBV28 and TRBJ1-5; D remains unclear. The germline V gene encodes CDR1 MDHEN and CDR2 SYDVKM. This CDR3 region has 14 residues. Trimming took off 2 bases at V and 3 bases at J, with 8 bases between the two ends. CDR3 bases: TGTGCCAGCAGTTTAGGAGGGTACAATCAGCCCCAGCATTTT. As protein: CASSLGGYNQPQHF.

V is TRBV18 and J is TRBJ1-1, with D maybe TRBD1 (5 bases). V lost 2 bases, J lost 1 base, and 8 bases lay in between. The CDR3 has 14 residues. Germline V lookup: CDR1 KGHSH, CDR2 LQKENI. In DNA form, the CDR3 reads TGTGCCAGCTCACCAGGACAACCGAACACTGAAGCTTTCTTT. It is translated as CASSPGQPNTEAFF.

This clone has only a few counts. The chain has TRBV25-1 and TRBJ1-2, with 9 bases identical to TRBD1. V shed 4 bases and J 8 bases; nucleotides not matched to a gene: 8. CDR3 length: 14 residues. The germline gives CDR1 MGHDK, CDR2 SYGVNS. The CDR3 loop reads CASSGDRAGGGYTF. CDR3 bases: TGTGCCAGCAGTGGGGACAGGGCCGGTGGGGGCTACACCTTC.

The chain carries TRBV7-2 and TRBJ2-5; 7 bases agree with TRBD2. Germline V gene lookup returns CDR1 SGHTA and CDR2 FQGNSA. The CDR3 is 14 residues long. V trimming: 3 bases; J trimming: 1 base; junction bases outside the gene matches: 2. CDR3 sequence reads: CASSLGLSQETQYF. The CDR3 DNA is TGTGCCAGCAGCTTGGGACTATCCCAAGAGACCCAGTACTTC.